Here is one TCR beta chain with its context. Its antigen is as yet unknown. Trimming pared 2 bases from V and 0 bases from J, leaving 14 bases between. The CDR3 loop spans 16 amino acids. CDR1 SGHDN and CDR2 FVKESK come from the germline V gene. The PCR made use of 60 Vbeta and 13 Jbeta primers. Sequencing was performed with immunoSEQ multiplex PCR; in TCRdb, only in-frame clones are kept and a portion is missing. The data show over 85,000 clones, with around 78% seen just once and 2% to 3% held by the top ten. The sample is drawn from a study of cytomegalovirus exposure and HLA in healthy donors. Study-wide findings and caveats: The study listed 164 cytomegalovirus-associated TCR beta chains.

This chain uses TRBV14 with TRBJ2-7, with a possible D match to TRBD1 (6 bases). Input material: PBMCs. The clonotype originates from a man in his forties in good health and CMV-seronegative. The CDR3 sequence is CASSQRDRSYSYEQYF. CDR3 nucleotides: TGTGCCAGCAGCCAAAGAGACAGGTCGTACTCCTACGAGCAGTACTTC.